Below, 2 T cell receptor beta chains from the same sample are listed, as sequenced in a study of neurological immune-mediated disorders. TCRdb called the 5' RACE reads again in MiXCR, with one record for every CDR3 protein. The repertoire consists of approximately 100,000 distinct CDR3 sequences, with 11% occurring once and the leading ten covering approximately 3.1%. The time point is: longitudinal time-point 3. The material sequenced was PBMCs. The receptors were gathered from a female donor with HTLV-1-associated myelopathy (HAM/TSP).

The table lists this clonotype with many counts. The rearrangement links TRBV5-1 to TRBJ1-2, with D perhaps TRBD1 (5 bases). Germline V gene sequence: CDR1 SGHRS, CDR2 YFSETQ. With 2 bases removed from V and 7 bases from J, the gap between germline ends came to 12 bases. The CDR3 is made up of 13 amino acids. Here the CDR3 reads CASSFGAGGGYTF. CDR3 nucleotides: TGCGCCAGCAGCTTCGGGGCTGGGGGTGGCTACACCTTC. The variable domain in full, completed from reference TRBV5-1 and TRBJ1-2, reads KAGVTQTPRYLIKTRGQQVTLSCSPISGHRSVSWYQQTPGQGLQFLFEYFSETQRNKGNFPGRFSGRQFSNSRSEMNVSTLELGDSALYLCASSFGAGGGYTFGSGTRLTVV.

This clonotype has a handful of counts. V is TRBV6-6 and J is TRBJ1-6, with a weak D call TRBD1 (5 bases). Germline CDR1 is MNHNY and CDR2 is SVGAGI (reference sequence). This CDR3 spans 15 amino acids. V dropped 0 bases and J dropped 9 bases, with 12 bases sitting between them. CDR3 nucleotides: TGTGCCAGCAGTTACTCGAGCGGGGGGGTTTCACCCCTCCACTTT. Amino acids: CASSYSSGGVSPLHF.